These 4 T cell receptor beta chains were all obtained from the same sample, sequenced in a study of T cell responses to AZD1222 COVID-19 vaccine. The assay was immunoSEQ multiplex PCR, and TCRdb's table has in-frame clones only and misses some. The sample records about 160,000 clones, around nine tenths being singletons. Sequencing used peripheral blood, obtained on day 0 of AZD1222 vaccination. Receptor source: an adult in good health.

The chain recombines TRBV24-1 with TRBJ2-5, with 8 bases identical to TRBD1. Germline CDR1 and CDR2: KGHDR and SFDVKD. The V and J ends lost 3 bases and 4 bases, in that order; junction bases with no gene match: 12. The CDR3 runs to 17 residues. The CDR3 here is CATSDPQTGVGIETQYF. The CDR3 DNA reads TGTGCCACCAGTGATCCGCAGACAGGGGTGGGCATAGAGACCCAGTACTTC.

The chain is built from TRBV3-1 (or the pseudogene TRBV3-2) and TRBJ1-1; TRBD1 is a possible D gene (5 bases). Germline values: CDR1 LGHDT, CDR2 YNNKEL (reference sequence). Trimming took off 1 base at V and 8 bases at J, with 11 bases between the two ends. The CDR3 covers 13 residues. The CDR3 DNA follows: TGTGCCAGCAGCCAAGCCCGGGGGGACGAAGCTTTCTTT. It is translated as CASSQARGDEAFF.

The chain has TRBV27 and TRBJ2-3, with 12 bases identical to TRBD2. V shed 6 bases, J shed 7 bases, and the junction held 8 bases outside the gene matches. Germline values: CDR1 MNHEY, CDR2 SMNVEV (reference sequence). This CDR3 has 15 residues. The CDR3: CASRTSGGARNTQYF. Written as DNA, the CDR3 is TGTGCCAGCAGGACTAGCGGGGGAGCCCGAAATACGCAGTATTTT.

The V and J genes are TRBV28 and TRBJ1-1; no reliable D call. V was pared by 5 bases and J by 2 bases, with 12 bases between. The germline V gene has CDR1 MDHEN and CDR2 SYDVKM. The CDR3 sequence is 14 residues long. CDR3 DNA: TGTGCCAGCAGTCCGCCTACTGGCAACACTGAAGCTTTCTTT. Translated, it gives CASSPPTGNTEAFF.